Presented here are 20 T cell receptor beta chains from one specimen sequenced in a study of T cell changes during pregnancy in multiple sclerosis. Produced via immunoSEQ multiplex PCR; TCRdb's table is partial and in-frame only. The sample holds about 46,000 clones, roughly nine tenths seen once. Material: CD4+ T cells from peripheral blood mononuclear cells, obtained in the second trimester of pregnancy. The receptors shown here come from a female donor in good health, enrolled as a control in a pregnancy study.

The genes are TRBV25-1 and TRBJ1-1, with D hard to call. The germline gives CDR1 MGHDK, CDR2 SYGVNS. Trimming took 2 bases from V and 1 from J, leaving 11 bases between them. The CDR3 spans 15 residues. CDR3 loop: CASSEAGTENTEAFF. CDR3 nucleotides: TGTGCCAGCAGTGAAGCTGGCACCGAGAACACTGAAGCTTTCTTT.

V and J are TRBV18 and TRBJ1-4; D might be TRBD1 (5 bases). The CDR3 loop spans 15 amino acids. CDR1 is KGHSH, CDR2 LQKENI, per germline. Trimming shortened V by 2 bases and J by 7 bases, and 14 bases separated the two germline ends. DNA for the CDR3: TGTGCCAGCTCACCATCGACAGCCTGGGGTGAAAAACTGTTTTTT. Translating it yields CASSPSTAWGEKLFF.

The V call is TRBV30, the J call TRBJ1-5, with 10 bases that match TRBD1. Trimming removed 3 bases from V and 2 bases from J; junction bases left unmatched: 13. In germline, CDR1 is GTSNPN, CDR2 SVGIG (reference sequence). This CDR3 has 18 residues. The CDR3 DNA follows: TGTGCCTGGAGGGGTGACAGGGGGCTGGGATACGGCAATCAGCCCCAGCATTTT. This encodes CAWRGDRGLGYGNQPQHF.

A single count supports this clone. The chain links TRBV6-5 to TRBJ2-1; no reliable D call. V shed 7 bases and J shed 0 bases, with 4 bases lying between them. The CDR3 extends over 12 amino acids. Germline values: CDR1 MNHEY, CDR2 SVGAGI. The CDR3 is CASTSSYNEQFF. The DNA for the CDR3 is TGTGCCAGCACTAGCTCCTACAATGAGCAGTTCTTC.

The CDR3 DNA reads as TGTGCCAGCAGCTCCCGGACTAGCCCGAGCACCGGGGAGCTGTTTTTT. Translated, it gives CASSSRTSPSTGELFF. This rearrangement joins TRBV7-3 to TRBJ2-2; 8 bases fit TRBD2. This CDR3 comprises 16 residues. Germline V gene data show CDR1 as SGHTA and CDR2 as FQGTGA. The V gene end was trimmed by 4 bases and the J gene end by 4 bases; junction bases not matched to a gene: 8.

V usage is TRBV9 and J usage is TRBJ1-3; D is unresolved. The CDR3 contains 16 residues. The germline V gene has CDR1 SGDLS and CDR2 YYNGEE. Between the trimmed V and J ends, which lost 3 bases and 0 bases, there was a span of 13 bases. The CDR3, as DNA: TGTGCCAGCAGCGCAATGACGGGGAGCTCTGGAAACACCATATATTTT. As protein: CASSAMTGSSGNTIYF.

The chain joins TRBV7-2 to TRBJ2-5, with a weak D call TRBD1 (5 bases). The germline gives CDR1 SGHTA, CDR2 FQGNSA. The CDR3 loop spans 11 amino acids. Trimming stripped 6 bases from V and 4 bases from J, with 6 bases between. As DNA, the CDR3 is TGTGCCAGCAGTCAGGGAGAGACCCAGTACTTC. This sequence encodes CASSQGETQYF.

V usage is TRBV30 and J usage is TRBJ1-5; 8 nucleotides agree with TRBD1. Unmatched junction bases numbered 4, after V lost 5 bases and J lost 4 bases. The CDR3 has 13 amino acids. Germline V gene lookup returns CDR1 GTSNPN and CDR2 SVGIG (reference sequence). Written as DNA, the CDR3 is TGTGCCTGGGGGGGGGACAGGAATCAGCCCCAGCATTTT. Translating it yields CAWGGDRNQPQHF.

The rearrangement uses TRBV10-3 and TRBJ1-1; 7 nucleotides agree with TRBD1. V lost 10 bases, J lost 3 bases, and 8 bases stayed unmatched. Germline lookup yields CDR1 ENHRY and CDR2 SYGVKD. The CDR3 is 13 residues long. CDR3 amino acids: CATSDRLDTEAFF. The CDR3 DNA is TGTGCCACATCGGACAGGTTGGACACTGAAGCTTTCTTT.

This clone appeared a single time. This rearrangement joins TRBV5-8 to TRBJ1-2; 7 positions agree with TRBD1. CDR1 and CDR2 from the germline V gene are SGHTS and YDEGEE. With 4 bases clipped from V and 5 bases from J, the junction kept 11 bases outside the gene matches. The CDR3 covers 15 residues. CDR3 DNA: TGTGCCAGCAGCGAAACACAAGGGGGCCTATATGGCTACACCTTC. It is translated as CASSETQGGLYGYTF.

The J gene is TRBJ2-7, the V gene TRBV5-1; 8 bases align to TRBD2. The ends lost 2 bases at V and 0 bases at J; junction bases unmatched: 4. CDR1 and CDR2 from the germline V gene are SGHRS and YFSETQ. The CDR3 is 15 residues long. The CDR3 loop is CASSFSGVPSYEQYF. CDR3 DNA sequence: TGCGCCAGCAGCTTTAGCGGGGTTCCCTCCTACGAGCAGTACTTC. Combining the CDR3 with reference TRBV5-1 and TRBJ2-7 gives the whole variable domain KAGVTQTPRYLIKTRGQQVTLSCSPISGHRSVSWYQQTPGQGLQFLFEYFSETQRNKGNFPGRFSGRQFSNSRSEMNVSTLELGDSALYLCASSFSGVPSYEQYFGPGTRLTVT.

The CDR3 DNA sequence: TGTGCCAGCAGCTTATCAAGGGGTAGCAATGAGCAGTTCTTC. Amino acids: CASSLSRGSNEQFF. The rearrangement joins TRBV9 to TRBJ2-1; possible D gene TRBD1, 5 bases. Germline V CDR1 and CDR2: SGDLS, YYNGEE. Trimming took 4 bases from V and 6 from J, leaving 14 bases between them. The CDR3 contains 14 residues.

The gene calls are TRBV6-1 and TRBJ1-1; D gene unclear. Trimming took 6 bases from V and 2 from J, leaving 13 bases between them. This CDR3 region has 14 residues. The germline CDR1 and CDR2 sequences are MNHNS and SASEGT. This chain's CDR3 is CASRPIMANTEAFF. The CDR3 DNA reads as TGTGCCAGCAGGCCCATTATGGCTAACACTGAAGCTTTCTTT.

This clone was seen a few times. As DNA, the CDR3 is TGTGCCAGCGGTCAACAGGGGGCTAATGAAAAACTGTTTTTT. Its translation is CASGQQGANEKLFF. This chain links TRBV2 with TRBJ1-4; 8 bases are shared with TRBD1. The CDR3 is 14 residues long. The germline V gene encodes CDR1 SNHLY and CDR2 FYNNEI. Trimming cost V 8 bases and J 3 bases; bases outside gene matches: 5.

V usage is TRBV2 and J usage is TRBJ2-3, with unresolved D. Germline CDR1 is SNHLY and CDR2 is FYNNEI. The CDR3 totals 17 residues. The V gene lost 3 bases and the J gene lost 2 bases, with 18 bases spanning the gap. CDR3 region: CASSDMRPPPFTDTQYF. Written as DNA, the CDR3 is TGTGCCAGCAGTGATATGCGGCCACCCCCTTTCACAGATACGCAGTATTTT.

The CDR3 here is CASSAGGPDTEAFF. The DNA for the CDR3 is TGTGCCAGCAGCGCAGGGGGCCCGGACACTGAAGCTTTCTTT. The rearrangement links TRBV2 to TRBJ1-1; 8 bases are a match to TRBD1. V trimming: 6 bases; J trimming: 3 bases; junction bases outside the gene matches: 6. This CDR3 comprises 14 residues. Germline V gives CDR1 SNHLY, CDR2 FYNNEI.

V and J are TRBV4-1 and TRBJ2-7; 7 bases are a match to TRBD2. CDR1 is MGHRA, CDR2 YSYEKL, per germline. The CDR3 covers 15 residues. Losses at the gene ends were 2 bases for V and 3 bases for J; bases not matched to a gene: 7. CDR3 DNA sequence: TGCGCCAGCAGCCAAACGGGGGGAACCCACTACGAGCAGTACTTC. Its translation: CASSQTGGTHYEQYF.

This chain uses TRBV11-2 with TRBJ2-1; D may be TRBD2 (6 bases). CDR1 SGHAT and CDR2 FQNNGV come from the germline V gene. This CDR3 has 14 residues. Trimming took off 1 base at V and 6 bases at J, with 10 bases between the two ends. CDR3 sequence reads: CASSLAGVGNEQFF. For the CDR3, the DNA is TGTGCCAGCAGCTTAGCGGGGGTGGGCAATGAGCAGTTCTTC.

The chain couples TRBV15 to TRBJ2-7; D uncertain. Trimming stripped 0 bases from V and 0 bases from J, with 9 bases between. From germline, CDR1 is LNHNV and CDR2 YYDKDF (reference sequence). The CDR3 has 15 amino acids. Here the CDR3 DNA reads TGTGCCACCAGCAGAGATTTAGAGAGCTCCTACGAGCAGTACTTC. This translates into CATSRDLESSYEQYF.

Turning to this clone: A read error may account for a junction end that differs from germline. The V call is TRBV30, the J call TRBJ1-6; TRBD1 matches 11 bases. CDR1 is GTSNPN, CDR2 SVGIG, per germline (reference sequence). There are 12 residues in the CDR3. Written as DNA, the CDR3 is TGTGCCTGGAGTATTCCCGGGACAGGGGGGATTTTT. It codes for CAWSIPGTGGIF.